This is a list of T cell receptor beta chains from one sample in a study of blood T cells in healthy people across ages. TCRdb reprocessed the 5' RACE reads with MiXCR, giving one entry per CDR3 protein. Of fewer than 1,000,000 distinct CDR3 sequences listed, about half are singletons. Source material: blood. The origin of the receptors is a man older than 75 in good health. Each CDR3 is given with its conserved first and last residue. The D gene is left open where the match is weak. Rows may omit the clone size; those that give it use once, few, many or a size class.

abundance,d_gene,j_gene,v_gene,CDR3aa,CDR3nt
-,-,TRBJ2-7,TRBV29-1,CSVEGVPPYEQYF,TGCAGCGTTGAGGGAGTCCCCCCCTACGAGCAGTACTTC
-,TRBD1,TRBJ2-1,TRBV9,CASSVVTGGYNEQFF,TGTGCCAGCAGCGTAGTAACAGGGGGGTACAATGAGCAGTTCTTC
-,TRBD1,TRBJ1-1,TRBV7-2,CASSVSGTGGGNTEAFF,TGTGCCAGCAGCGTCTCCGGGACAGGGGGCGGAAACACTGAAGCTTTCTTT
-,TRBD2,TRBJ2-1,TRBV12-3/TRBV12-4,CASSLGGGRALDEQFF,TGTGCCAGCAGTTTGGGTGGCGGGAGGGCCCTCGATGAGCAGTTCTTC
-,TRBD1,TRBJ2-7,TRBV10-3,CAISSGTGWRYEQYF,TGTGCCATCAGTTCAGGGACAGGGTGGAGGTACGAGCAGTACTTC
many,-,TRBJ2-7,TRBV24-1,CATSDSPGTSPLEQYF,TGTGCCACCAGTGATTCACCCGGGACATCCCCTCTCGAGCAGTACTTC
few,TRBD1,TRBJ1-2,TRBV28,CASSFSQGAQYGYTF,TGTGCCAGCAGTTTTAGTCAGGGGGCACAGTATGGCTACACCTTC
-,TRBD2,TRBJ2-1,TRBV7-2,CASSLSQTSGSFNEQFF,TGTGCCAGCAGCTTATCCCAGACTAGCGGGAGTTTTAATGAGCAGTTCTTC
once,-,TRBJ2-5,TRBV29-1,CSVAAGEEYF,TGCAGCGTTGCGGCAGGGGAAGAGTACTTC
-,-,TRBJ2-2,TRBV29-1,CSVDITGSGELFF,TGCAGCGTTGACATAACGGGGTCTGGGGAGCTGTTTTTT
few,TRBD1,TRBJ1-2,TRBV6-5,CASSGTGSSRGYTF,TGTGCCAGCAGTGGGACAGGGAGTTCGCGAGGCTACACCTTC